The 10 T cell receptor beta chains below come from one sample, sequenced in a study of molecular identifiers for immune sequencing clone quantification. TCRdb independently ran MiXCR on the PCR reads; one entry per CDR3 protein. This sample has just under 650,000 distinct CDR3 sequences, with 15% to 20% found just once. Source material: naive CD8+ T cells from blood, with Jurkat cell RNA spiked in. The subset here: FACS-sorted CD8+CD4-CCR7+CD45RA+ naive T cells. These receptors were collected from a human donor in good health. Some libraries in this study had Jurkat cell RNA spiked in.

This clonotype was recorded at least ten times. The chain has TRBV29-1 and TRBJ2-2; 9 bases are shared with TRBD2. After removal of 4 bases from V and 1 base from J, the junction contained 4 bases not matched to a gene. From germline, CDR1 is SQVTM and CDR2 ANQGSEA. This CDR3 is 15 amino acids long. The CDR3 DNA reads as TGCAGCGTTGTTTCAGCGGGAGGGAACACCGGGGAGCTGTTTTTT. Translating it yields CSVVSAGGNTGELFF.

This clonotype was recorded at least ten times. The chain employs TRBV4-3 and TRBJ1-1; D gene ambiguous. V dropped 0 bases and J dropped 8 bases, with 13 bases sitting between them. This CDR3 contains 14 residues. The germline V gene encodes CDR1 LGHNA and CDR2 YSLEER. DNA of the CDR3: TGCGCCAGCAGCCAAGATCGGTCAGGCGCAGAAGCTTTCTTT. Translation: CASSQDRSGAEAFF.

At least ten counts were recorded for this clonotype. The chain links TRBV7-6 to TRBJ2-5; maybe TRBD1 (6 bases). This CDR3 is built from 17 residues. Trimming took off 5 bases at V and 0 bases at J, with 19 bases between the two ends. The germline V gene encodes CDR1 SGHVS and CDR2 FNYEAQ. Written as DNA, the CDR3 is TGTGCCAGCAGCCCACTCACCGGGACACGAAACCAAGAGACCCAGTACTTC. It is translated as CASSPLTGTRNQETQYF.

Concerning this clonotype itself: With a much larger clone just one base away, this may be a read error. This sequence joins TRBV6-5 and TRBJ2-7; 8 nucleotides agree with TRBD1. Germline V gene data show CDR1 as MNHEY and CDR2 as SVGAGI. This CDR3 region has 16 residues. Here the CDR3 DNA reads TGTGCCAGCAGTTACTCATCGACAGGGGTATTCTACGAGCAGTGCTTC. Its protein product is CASSYSSTGVFYEQCF.

Turning to this clonotype: One junction end disagrees with the germline gene, perhaps due to a read error. The chain is built from TRBV9 and TRBJ2-3, with TRBD1 matching over 8 bases. This CDR3 has 14 amino acids. In germline, CDR1 is SGDLS, CDR2 YYNGEE. CDR3: CANSATQGADTQYF. As DNA, the CDR3 is TGTGCCAACAGCGCCACACAGGGGGCAGATACGCAGTATTTT.

This clonotype appeared many times. The V and J genes are TRBV20-1 and TRBJ2-7; possibly TRBD1 or TRBD2 for D (5 bases each). Per the germline V gene, CDR1 is DFQATT and CDR2 is SNEGSKA (reference sequence). The CDR3 length is 15 residues. Trimming pared 0 bases from V and 7 bases from J, leaving 19 bases between. The CDR3 region has the DNA TGCAGTGCTAGAGATTTGGGGCTAACCCGGGGTGAGCAGTACTTC. It translates to CSARDLGLTRGEQYF.

This clonotype was found many times. The J gene is TRBJ2-2, the V gene TRBV7-2; TRBD1 matches 7 bases. V lost 5 bases, J lost 6 bases, and 15 bases stayed unmatched. The CDR3 runs to 17 residues. The V gene's germline CDR1 is SGHTA and CDR2 FQGNSA. CDR3 in amino acids: CASSPMRGPYGPGELFF. The CDR3 DNA follows: TGTGCCAGCAGCCCGATGAGGGGGCCATACGGGCCCGGGGAGCTGTTTTTT.

The chain links TRBV7-9 to TRBJ1-1; D is unclear. Germline values: CDR1 SEHNR, CDR2 FQNEAQ (reference sequence). V was pared by 5 bases and J by 7 bases, with 11 bases between. The CDR3 has 12 residues. The CDR3 reads CASSLGIDEAFF. The DNA for the CDR3 is TGTGCCAGCAGCCTCGGGATAGATGAAGCTTTCTTT.

This clonotype was recorded many times. V is TRBV2 and J is TRBJ1-3; unclear D gene. Trimming took off 2 bases at V and 0 bases at J, with 8 bases between the two ends. Per the germline V gene, CDR1 is SNHLY and CDR2 is FYNNEI. The CDR3 covers 15 residues. In DNA form, the CDR3 reads TGTGCCAGCAGTGAAATGCCATCCTCTGGAAACACCATATATTTT. Its translation is CASSEMPSSGNTIYF.

In the case of this clonotype: A clone one base away is much larger, so this may be a read error. The V gene is TRBV4-3, the J gene TRBJ1-1; TRBD1 agrees at 12 bases. The germline CDR1 and CDR2 sequences are LGHNA and YSLEER. The CDR3 spans 16 residues. The CDR3 region has the DNA TGCGCCAGCAGCCACGGGACAGGGGGCATGAACACTGGAGCTTTCTTT. This gives the protein CASSHGTGGMNTGAFF.